The sample holds many counts of the clone carrying this T cell receptor beta chain. This record belongs to a study of blood T cells in healthy people across ages. A sample-barcoded 5' primer and a J-beta primer mix were used in a second PCR of about 7 to 12 cycles. Using its own MiXCR run on the 5' RACE reads, TCRdb lists one record per CDR3 protein. This table has 850,000 to 950,000 distinct CDR3 sequences, about 30% appearing once. The CDR3 runs 18 residues. V lost 0 bases to trimming and J lost 6 bases; unmatched junction nucleotides: 13. Germline CDR1 and CDR2: MNHEY and SVGAGI. Each of the donors had around 9 milliliters of peripheral blood drawn into EDTA-treated Vacutainer tubes.

The specimen sequenced was blood. The chain is built from TRBV6-5 and TRBJ2-1; 8 bases map to TRBD1. This sequence was found in a woman at least 80 years old in good health. The CDR3 nucleotides are TGTGCCAGCAGTTACTCTAATTTCGGGACAGGCCTTATCAATGAGCAGTTCTTC. It translates to CASSYSNFGTGLINEQFF.